Here is one TCR beta chain with its context. Its antigen target is currently unknown. Base qualities are not at hand, and no much larger clone is one base apart. The entry originates in a study of identical twins listed by TCRdb under 2016. For the study in its entirety: TCR alpha and beta repertoires from monozygotic twins, unrelated adults of various ages and cord blood were deep-sequenced to test whether fetal clonotypes persist. Replicate twin experiments were performed at different times using different library preparation protocols to rule out contamination.

Library construction relied on 5' RACE. The reads were generated on an Illumina HiSeq 2000. Template switching introduced a universal primer binding site; the final cDNA contained a unique molecular identifier, enabling accurate counting of TCR cDNA molecules. Specific primers in the conserved constant-segment region were used to synthesize first-strand cDNA for TCR alpha and beta chains. To control for contamination, every cDNA library was double barcoded, receiving both a SMART-Mk sample barcode and Illumina barcodes. TruSeq adapter sequences, together with Illumina sample barcodes, were added in two successive PCR steps. The Illumina HiSeq platform was used with custom primers to sequence TCR alpha and beta cDNA libraries. As for the authors' bioinformatics: MiGEC was used to process raw reads and extract unique molecular identifiers, and MiXCR was used to find CDR3 positions. Recombination models were inferred per individual with the repgenHMM and IGoR tools using an EM algorithm. The tcR package in R was used for shared clonotype analysis, with sharing normalized by the product of cloneset sizes. To study raw recombination without the effects of thymic and clonal selection, out-of-frame nonproductive sequences were analyzed. Through fastp at Q25 and MiXCR, TCRdb rebuilt clones from the public reads, retaining in-frame beta chains. Records with the same CDR3 protein are collapsed into one entry carrying the most frequent genes and DNA. The V and J calls follow TCRdb's processing rather than the paper's. The sample has approximately 680,000 distinct CDR3 sequences on record, 7.1% of them singletons. Clones ranked in the top ten supply 1.5% to 2% of the sample.

Every donor in the study was a healthy Caucasian. Three pairs of female monozygotic twins, all aged roughly 18 to 30 years, made up the twin cohort. The RNA used for TCR libraries was isolated from peripheral blood mononuclear cells. The CDR3, from cysteine to phenylalanine, totals 11 residues. The entry retains the CDR3 DNA only, 33 bases that are in frame from base 1. At the junction V is shortened by 8 bases and J by 7 bases, with 11 bases in between. The investigation overall reported the following: Because the same donors could not be followed over many years, the conclusions relied on cross-sectional statistical analysis. In monozygotic twins, out-of-frame TCR alpha sharing was systematically underestimated by recombination models, although the models agreed with sharing between unrelated individuals. Abundant cord blood beta clonotypes carried fewer insertions; young adult naive repertoires showed a weaker similar trend, while memory repertoires showed none. Zero-insertion analyses could be partly confounded by invariant T cells such as MAIT and iNKT, although diverse VJ usage argued against such confounding for most clonotypes. Compared with coincidental sharing between unrelated individuals, out-of-frame TCR alpha sequences shared between twins had an excess of sequences with low generation probability. Excess twin sharing in beta out-of-frame sequences was weaker because fewer shared sequences lowered the signal-to-noise ratio.

These data are also associated with another study on yellow fever vaccine responses in identical twins. The second source states: According to the authors, the vaccine-induced T cell response in identical twins seemed to be partly convergent and partly specific to each individual. In identical twins, the study followed T cell clones that responded to the vaccine with precision.

The rearranged chain carries TRBV12-3 or TRBV12-4 and TRBJ1-1, with the D gene uncertain. This clonotype was sampled from a woman between 18 and 30 years old in good health. The specimen sequenced was PBMCs. CDR3 protein: CASALGGEAFF. The nucleotide sequence is TGTGCCAGCGCCCTGGGCGGTGAAGCTTTCTTT.